The present entry profiles one T cell receptor beta chain with its context. Its cognate antigen is unknown. The entry originates in a study of T cell clones after liver transplantation. Whole-study findings and limits: These preliminary findings come from unstandardized post-transplant sampling times.

The V and J ends lost 2 bases and 4 bases respectively, with 11 bases between them. Germline values: CDR1 MNHNS, CDR2 SASEGT. This CDR3 spans 15 amino acids. Profiled with immunoSEQ multiplex PCR; TCRdb holds only in-frame clones, not every one. Of just under 60,000 clones listed, about 73% were seen once; the top ten hold approximately 2.6%. V gene TRBV6-1 combines with J gene TRBJ1-4; D gene uncertain. The sequences come from CD4+ T cells from blood, collected at the approximately 15-month timepoint. The clonotype originates from a human patient who received a liver transplant. Some T cells may have come from the graft donor. CDR3 sequence: CASSELRGDNEKLFF. The CDR3 nucleotides are TGTGCCAGCAGTGAACTCAGAGGTGATAATGAAAAACTGTTTTTT.